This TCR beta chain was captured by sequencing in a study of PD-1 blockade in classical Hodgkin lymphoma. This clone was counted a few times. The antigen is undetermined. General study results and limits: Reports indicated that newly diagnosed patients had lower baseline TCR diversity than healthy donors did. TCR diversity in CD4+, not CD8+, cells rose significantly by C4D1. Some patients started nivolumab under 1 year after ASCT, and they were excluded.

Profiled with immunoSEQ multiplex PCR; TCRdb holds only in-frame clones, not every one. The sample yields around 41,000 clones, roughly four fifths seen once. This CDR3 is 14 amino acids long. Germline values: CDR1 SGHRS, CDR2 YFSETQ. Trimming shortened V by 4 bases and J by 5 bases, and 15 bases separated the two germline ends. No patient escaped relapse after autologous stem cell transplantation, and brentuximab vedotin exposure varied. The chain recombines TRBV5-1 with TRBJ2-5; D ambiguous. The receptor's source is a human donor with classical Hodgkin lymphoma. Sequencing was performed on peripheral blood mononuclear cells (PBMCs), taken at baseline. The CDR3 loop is CASSPWVGKETQYF. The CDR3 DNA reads TGCGCCAGCAGCCCCTGGGTAGGGAAGGAGACCCAGTACTTC.